This T cell receptor beta chain was sequenced during a study of blood T cells in healthy people across ages. Comments on this clonotype: The antigen is undetermined.

Regarding the study as a whole: It was the long-lived donors that had more naive CD4+ cells and higher diversity than aged donors.

The CDR3 length is 18 residues. Germline V gives CDR1 SGHRS, CDR2 YFSETQ. V was pared by 1 base and J by 0 bases, with 10 bases of the junction left unmatched. The authors ran a second PCR of about 7 to 11 cycles using a sample-barcoded 5' primer and a J-beta primer mix. Researchers report that each sample yielded at least 3 million CDR3-containing paired-end reads. One entry per CDR3 protein results from TCRdb running MiXCR on the 5' RACE reads. The sample has 1.5 million to 2 million distinct CDR3 sequences; 30% to 40% are singletons. The chain links TRBV5-1 to TRBJ2-7, with TRBD2 matching 10 bases. This TCR was recovered from a woman younger than 45 in good health. Sequencing used blood. Here the CDR3 DNA reads TGCGCCAGCAGCTTGACGTTACTAGCGGGGCCCCGCTCCTACGAGCAGTACTTC. It translates to CASSLTLLAGPRSYEQYF.